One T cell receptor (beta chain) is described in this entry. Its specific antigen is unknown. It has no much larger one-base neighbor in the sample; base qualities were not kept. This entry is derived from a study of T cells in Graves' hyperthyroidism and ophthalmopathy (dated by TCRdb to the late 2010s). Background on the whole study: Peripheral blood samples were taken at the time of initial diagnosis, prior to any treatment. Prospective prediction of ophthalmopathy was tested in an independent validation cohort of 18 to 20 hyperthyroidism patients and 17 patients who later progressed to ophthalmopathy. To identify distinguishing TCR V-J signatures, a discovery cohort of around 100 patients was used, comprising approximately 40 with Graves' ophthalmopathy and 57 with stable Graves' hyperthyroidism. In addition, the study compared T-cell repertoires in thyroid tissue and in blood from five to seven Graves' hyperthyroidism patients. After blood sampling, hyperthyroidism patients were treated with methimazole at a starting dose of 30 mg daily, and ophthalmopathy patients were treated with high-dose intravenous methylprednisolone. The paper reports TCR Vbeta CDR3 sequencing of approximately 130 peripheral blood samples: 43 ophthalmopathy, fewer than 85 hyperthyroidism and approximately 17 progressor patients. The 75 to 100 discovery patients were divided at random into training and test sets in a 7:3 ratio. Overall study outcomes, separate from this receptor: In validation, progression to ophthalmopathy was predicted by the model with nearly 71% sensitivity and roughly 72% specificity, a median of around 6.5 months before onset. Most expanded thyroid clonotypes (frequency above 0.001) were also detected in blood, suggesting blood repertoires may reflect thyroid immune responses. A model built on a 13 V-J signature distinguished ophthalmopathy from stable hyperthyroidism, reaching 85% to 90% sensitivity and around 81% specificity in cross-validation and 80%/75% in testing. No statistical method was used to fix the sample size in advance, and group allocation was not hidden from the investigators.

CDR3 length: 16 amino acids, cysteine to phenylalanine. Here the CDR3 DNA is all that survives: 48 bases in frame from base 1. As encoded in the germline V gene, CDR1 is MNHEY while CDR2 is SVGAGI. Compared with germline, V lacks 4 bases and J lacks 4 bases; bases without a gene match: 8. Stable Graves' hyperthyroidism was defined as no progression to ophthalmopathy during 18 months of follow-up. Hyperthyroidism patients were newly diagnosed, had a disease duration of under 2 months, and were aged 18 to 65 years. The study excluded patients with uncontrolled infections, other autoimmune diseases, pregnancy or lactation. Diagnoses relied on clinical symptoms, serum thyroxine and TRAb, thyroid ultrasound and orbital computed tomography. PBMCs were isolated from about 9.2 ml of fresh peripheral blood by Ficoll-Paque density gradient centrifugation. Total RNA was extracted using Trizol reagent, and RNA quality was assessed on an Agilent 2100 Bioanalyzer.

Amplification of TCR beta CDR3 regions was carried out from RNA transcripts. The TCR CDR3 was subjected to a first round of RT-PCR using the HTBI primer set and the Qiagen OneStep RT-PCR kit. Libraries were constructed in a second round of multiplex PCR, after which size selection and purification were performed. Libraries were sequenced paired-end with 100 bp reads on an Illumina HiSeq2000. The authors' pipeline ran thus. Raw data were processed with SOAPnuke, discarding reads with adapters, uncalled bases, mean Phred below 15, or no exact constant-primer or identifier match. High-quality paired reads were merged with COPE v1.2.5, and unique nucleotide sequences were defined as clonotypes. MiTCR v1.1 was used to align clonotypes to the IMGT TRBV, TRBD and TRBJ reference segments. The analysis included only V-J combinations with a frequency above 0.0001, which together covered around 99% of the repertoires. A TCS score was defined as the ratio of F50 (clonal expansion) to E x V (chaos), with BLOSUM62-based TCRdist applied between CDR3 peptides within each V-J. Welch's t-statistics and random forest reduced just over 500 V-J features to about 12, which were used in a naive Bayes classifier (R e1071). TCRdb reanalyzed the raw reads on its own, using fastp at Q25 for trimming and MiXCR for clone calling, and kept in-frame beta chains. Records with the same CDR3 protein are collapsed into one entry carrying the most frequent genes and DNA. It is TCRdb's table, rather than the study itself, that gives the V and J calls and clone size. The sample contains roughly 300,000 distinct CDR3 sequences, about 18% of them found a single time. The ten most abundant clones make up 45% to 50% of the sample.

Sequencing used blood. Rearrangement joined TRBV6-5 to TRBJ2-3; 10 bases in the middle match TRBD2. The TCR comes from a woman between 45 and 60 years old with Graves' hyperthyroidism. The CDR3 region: CASSSLAGEKADTQYF. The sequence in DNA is TGTGCCAGCAGTTCCCTAGCGGGAGAAAAGGCAGATACGCAGTATTTT.